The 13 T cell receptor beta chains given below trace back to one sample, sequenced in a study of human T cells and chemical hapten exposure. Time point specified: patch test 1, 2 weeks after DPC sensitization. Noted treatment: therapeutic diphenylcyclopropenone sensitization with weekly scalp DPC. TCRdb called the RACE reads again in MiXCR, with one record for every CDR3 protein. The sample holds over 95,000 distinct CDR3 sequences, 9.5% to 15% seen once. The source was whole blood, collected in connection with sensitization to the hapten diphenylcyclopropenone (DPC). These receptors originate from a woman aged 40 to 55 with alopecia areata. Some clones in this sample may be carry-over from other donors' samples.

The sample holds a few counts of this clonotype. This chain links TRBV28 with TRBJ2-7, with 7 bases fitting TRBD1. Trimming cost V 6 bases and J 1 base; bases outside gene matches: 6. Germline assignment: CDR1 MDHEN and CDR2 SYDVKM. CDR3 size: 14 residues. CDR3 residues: CASRRQGGSYEQYF. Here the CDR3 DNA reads TGTGCCAGCAGAAGACAGGGTGGGTCCTACGAGCAGTACTTC. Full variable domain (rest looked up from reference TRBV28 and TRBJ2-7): DVKVTQSSRYLVKRTGEKVFLECVQDMDHENMFWYRQDPGLGLRLIYFSYDVKMKEKGDIPEGYSVSREKKERFSLILESASTNQTSMYLCASRRQGGSYEQYFGPGTRLTVT.

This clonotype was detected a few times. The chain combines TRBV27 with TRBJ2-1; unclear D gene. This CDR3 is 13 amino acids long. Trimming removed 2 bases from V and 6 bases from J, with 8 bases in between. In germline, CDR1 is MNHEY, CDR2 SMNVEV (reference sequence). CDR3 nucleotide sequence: TGTGCCAGCAGTTTAGGCTGGAGCAATGAGCAGTTCTTC. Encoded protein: CASSLGWSNEQFF.

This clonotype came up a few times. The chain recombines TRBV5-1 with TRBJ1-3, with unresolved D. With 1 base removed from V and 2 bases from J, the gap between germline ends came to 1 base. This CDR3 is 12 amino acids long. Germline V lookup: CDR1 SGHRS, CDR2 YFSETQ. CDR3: CASSLPGNTIYF. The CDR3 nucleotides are TGCGCCAGCAGCTTGCCTGGAAACACCATATATTTT.

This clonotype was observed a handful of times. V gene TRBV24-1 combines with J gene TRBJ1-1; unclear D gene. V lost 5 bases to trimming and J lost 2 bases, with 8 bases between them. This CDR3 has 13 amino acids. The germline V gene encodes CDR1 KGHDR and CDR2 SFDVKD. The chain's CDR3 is CATSGVGNTEAFF. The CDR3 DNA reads TGTGCCACCAGTGGCGTGGGAAACACTGAAGCTTTCTTT.

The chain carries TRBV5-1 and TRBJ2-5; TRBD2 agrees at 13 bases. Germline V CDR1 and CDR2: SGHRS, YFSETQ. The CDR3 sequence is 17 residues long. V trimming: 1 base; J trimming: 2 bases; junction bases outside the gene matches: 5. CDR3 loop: CASSLSGLAGSQETQYF. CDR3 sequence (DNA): TGCGCCAGCAGCTTGTCGGGACTAGCGGGAAGTCAAGAGACCCAGTACTTC.

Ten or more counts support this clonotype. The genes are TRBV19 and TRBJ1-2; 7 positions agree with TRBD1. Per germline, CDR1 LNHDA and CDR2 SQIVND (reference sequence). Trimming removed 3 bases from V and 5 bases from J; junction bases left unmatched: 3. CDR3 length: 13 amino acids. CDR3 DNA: TGTGCCAGTAGTATTTCGACAGGGTATGGCTACACCTTC. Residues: CASSISTGYGYTF.

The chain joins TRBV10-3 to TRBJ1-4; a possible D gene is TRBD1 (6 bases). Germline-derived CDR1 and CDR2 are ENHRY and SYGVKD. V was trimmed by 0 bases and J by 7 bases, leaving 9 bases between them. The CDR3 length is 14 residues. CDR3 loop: CAISESRTVEKLFF. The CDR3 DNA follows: TGTGCCATCAGTGAGTCCCGGACAGTTGAAAAACTGTTTTTT.

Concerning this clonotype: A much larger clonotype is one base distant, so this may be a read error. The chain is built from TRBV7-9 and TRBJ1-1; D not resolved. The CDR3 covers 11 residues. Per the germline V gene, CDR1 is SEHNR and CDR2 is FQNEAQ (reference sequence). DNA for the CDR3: TGTTCCAGCAGCACAAACACTGAAGCTTTCTTT. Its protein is CSSSTNTEAFF.

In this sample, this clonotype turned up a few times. The CDR3 bases are TGTGCCACCGGGCGGCCGGGACGCCAAGAGACCCAGTACTTC. Its protein product is CATGRPGRQETQYF. V is TRBV19 and J is TRBJ2-5; D assignment may be TRBD1 or TRBD2 (5 bases each). With 10 bases removed from V and 1 base from J, the gap between germline ends came to 16 bases. The CDR3 covers 14 residues. Germline V gene data show CDR1 as LNHDA and CDR2 as SQIVND (reference sequence). The entire variable domain, with the rest obtained from reference TRBV19 and TRBJ2-5, is as follows: DGGITQSPKYLFRKEGQNVTLSCEQNLNHDAMYWYRQDPGQGLRLIYYSQIVNDFQKGDIAEGYSVSREKKESFPLTVTSAQKNPTAFYLCATGRPGRQETQYFGPGTRLLVL.

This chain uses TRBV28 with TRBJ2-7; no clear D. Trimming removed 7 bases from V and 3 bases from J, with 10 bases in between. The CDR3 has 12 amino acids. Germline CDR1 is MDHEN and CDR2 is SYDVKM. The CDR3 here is CASTSLGYEQYF. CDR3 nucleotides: TGTGCCAGCACATCCTTGGGCTACGAGCAGTACTTC.

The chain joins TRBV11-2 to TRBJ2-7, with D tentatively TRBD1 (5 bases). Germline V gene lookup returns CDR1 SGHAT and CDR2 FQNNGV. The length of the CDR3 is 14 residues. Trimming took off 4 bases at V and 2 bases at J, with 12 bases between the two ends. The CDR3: CASSSSQGPYEQYF. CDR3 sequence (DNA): TGTGCCAGCAGCTCTAGTCAGGGCCCCTACGAGCAGTACTTC.

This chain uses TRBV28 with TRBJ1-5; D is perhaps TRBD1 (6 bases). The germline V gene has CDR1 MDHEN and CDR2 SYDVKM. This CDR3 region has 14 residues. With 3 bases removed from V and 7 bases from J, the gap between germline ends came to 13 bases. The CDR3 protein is CASSFGGARQPQHF. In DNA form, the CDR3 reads TGTGCCAGCAGTTTCGGGGGGGCGAGGCAGCCCCAGCATTTT.

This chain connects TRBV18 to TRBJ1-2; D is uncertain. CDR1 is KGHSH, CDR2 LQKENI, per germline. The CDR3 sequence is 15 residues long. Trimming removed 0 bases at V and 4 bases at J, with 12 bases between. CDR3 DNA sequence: TGTGCCAGCTCACCACCGAAAGGGAACGGCTATGGCTACACCTTC. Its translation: CASSPPKGNGYGYTF.